This T cell receptor (beta chain) came from a study of a mutant IDH1 vaccine in newly diagnosed glioma. Turning to the study itself: At weeks 1, 3, 5, 7, 11, 15, 19 and 23, patients received a vaccination, eight in all. Those enrolled had earlier been treated with radiotherapy, temozolomide, or both, mostly both. Patients received vaccination from 4-6 weeks after radiotherapy alone, or with temozolomide cycles.

This sample's time point: week 11, during vaccination. Vaccine doses each comprised 300 ug of mutant IDH1 20-mer peptide, with topical imiquimod. Donor tumors were new WHO grade 3 or 4 IDH1-mutant, ATRX-lost astrocytomas. Sequencing was performed with immunoSEQ multiplex PCR; in TCRdb, only in-frame clones are kept and a portion is missing. The sample contains about 60,000 clones, about four fifths of which appear only once. The CDR3 length is 18 residues. Looked up from germline, CDR1 is LNHDA and CDR2 is SQIVND (reference sequence). The V end was cut by 5 bases, the J end by 0 bases, with 17 bases between. Notes on this clone: Its target is not known.

The chain is built from TRBV19 and TRBJ2-6; D might be TRBD1 or TRBD2, each matching 5 bases. The sample was PBMCs, taken from a glioma patient whose treatment included an IDH1 peptide vaccine. The clonotype was recovered from a woman between 45 and 60 years old with glioma. CDR3 coding DNA: TGTGCCAGTAGTCCCTCCGGGGCCGGATTCTCTGGGGCCAACGTCCTGACTTTC. It is translated as CASSPSGAGFSGANVLTF.